Shown below are 28 T cell receptor beta chains from a single sample sequenced in a study of blood T cell repertoires in COVID-19. Clones were read by immunoSEQ multiplex PCR, and TCRdb kept only the in-frame ones, dropping some. This sample yields a few hundred thousand clones, of which around 90% are seen a single time; 1.2% belongs to the top ten. Sequencing was carried out using PBMCs or T cells enriched from blood (not recorded which). The source is a man aged 30-40 years who had recovered from COVID-19.

The rearrangement uses TRBV11-2 and TRBJ1-4; a possible D gene is TRBD1 (6 bases). Looked up from germline, CDR1 is SGHAT and CDR2 is FQNNGV. This CDR3 contains 17 residues. V lost 5 bases and J 0 bases, leaving 16 bases between the germline ends. Here the CDR3 reads CASSATPYRATNEKLFF. In DNA form, the CDR3 reads TGTGCCAGCAGCGCGACCCCGTACAGGGCAACTAATGAAAAACTGTTTTTT.

The V gene is TRBV6-5, the J gene TRBJ2-7, with 9 nucleotides matching TRBD2. Germline V gene data show CDR1 as MNHEY and CDR2 as SVGAGI. The CDR3 is 14 residues long. J lost 4 bases, V lost 0 bases, and 1 base had no gene match. The CDR3 sequence is CASSYSTSGYEQYF. CDR3 nucleotide sequence: TGTGCCAGCAGTTACTCGACTAGCGGATACGAGCAGTACTTC.

This rearrangement joins TRBV6-5 to TRBJ2-2; 10 bases match TRBD1. Losses at the gene ends were 6 bases for V and 4 bases for J; bases not matched to a gene: 2. The CDR3 consists of 14 residues. CDR1 is MNHEY, CDR2 SVGAGI, per germline. DNA of the CDR3: TGTGCCAGCAGATGGACAGGGGGCACCGGGGAGCTGTTTTTT. Protein sequence: CASRWTGGTGELFF.

The chain has TRBV7-6 and TRBJ2-1; 12 bases are shared with TRBD1. V dropped 5 bases and J dropped 8; count of bases not matched to a gene: 4. CDR3 size: 14 residues. In germline, CDR1 is SGHVS, CDR2 FNYEAQ. CDR3 coding DNA: TGTGCCAGCAGCCGACGGGACAGGGGGCATGAGCAGTTCTTC. Translation: CASSRRDRGHEQFF.

This clone was observed a single time. The gene calls are TRBV5-4 and TRBJ2-5; 11 bases are shared with TRBD2. Germline V gene lookup returns CDR1 SGHNT and CDR2 YYREEE (reference sequence). The CDR3 contains 17 residues. The V segment lost 2 bases and the J segment 0 bases; nucleotides outside the gene matches: 6. This CDR3 is CASSFGSGGGHQETQYF. The CDR3 DNA is TGTGCCAGCAGCTTCGGTAGCGGGGGGGGACACCAAGAGACCCAGTACTTC.

This clone was detected a few times. The rearrangement joins TRBV10-1 to TRBJ2-7; 7 bases agree with TRBD1. The CDR3 has 13 amino acids. The V gene end was trimmed by 4 bases and the J gene end by 11 bases; junction bases not matched to a gene: 11. The germline CDR1 and CDR2 sequences are WNHNN and SYGVQD (reference sequence). CDR3 coding DNA: TGCGCCAGCAGTGGTGACAGGGCTGTAAAGGAGTACTTC. Translating it yields CASSGDRAVKEYF.

This chain links TRBV9 with TRBJ1-2; TRBD1 agrees at 11 bases. The CDR3 spans 15 residues. Per the germline V gene, CDR1 is SGDLS and CDR2 is YYNGEE. Trimming at V came to 4 bases and at J to 8 bases, leaving 10 bases not matched to a gene. CDR3 in amino acids: CASSYSGQGADGYTF. The CDR3, as DNA: TGTGCCAGCAGCTATAGCGGACAGGGGGCGGACGGCTACACCTTC.

This chain uses TRBV4-1 with TRBJ2-7, with TRBD1 as a possible D gene (5 bases). Germline assignment: CDR1 MGHRA and CDR2 YSYEKL. CDR3 length equals 13 residues. The V end was cut by 1 base, the J end by 5 bases, with 9 bases between. As DNA, the CDR3 is TGCGCCAGCAGCCAAGGCCAGGGCGACGAGCAGTACTTC. The encoded protein is CASSQGQGDEQYF.

The chain uses TRBV19 and TRBJ2-5, with TRBD1 identical over 8 bases. Per germline, CDR1 LNHDA and CDR2 SQIVND (reference sequence). The length of the CDR3 is 13 residues. V was pared by 5 bases and J by 7 bases, with 6 bases of the junction left unmatched. The CDR3 here is CASSSTGVVTQYF. CDR3 sequence (DNA): TGTGCCAGTAGTTCGACAGGGGTGGTGACCCAGTACTTC.

This rearrangement joins TRBV30 to TRBJ1-6, with TRBD1 identical over 9 bases. Trimming at V came to 7 bases and at J to 14 bases, leaving 9 bases not matched to a gene. Per germline, CDR1 GTSNPN and CDR2 SVGIG (reference sequence). This CDR3 region has 12 residues. The CDR3 DNA is TGTGCCTCCAACAGGGGGCGAGAGACCCTCCACTTT. Its protein product is CASNRGRETLHF.

This rearrangement joins TRBV6-2 or TRBV6-3 to TRBJ1-4; the D is unclear. The germline V gene has CDR1 MNHEY and CDR2 SVGEGT. The CDR3 is made up of 15 amino acids. V lost 0 bases and J 8 bases, leaving 13 bases between the germline ends. CDR3 residues: CASSYSPDNREKLFF. CDR3 DNA sequence: TGTGCCAGCAGTTACTCGCCAGACAATCGAGAAAAACTGTTTTTT.

This sequence joins TRBV9 and TRBJ1-1; 8 positions agree with TRBD1. Trimming cost V 3 bases and J 0 bases; bases outside gene matches: 10. CDR1 and CDR2 from the germline V gene are SGDLS and YYNGEE. The CDR3 totals 17 residues. CDR3 bases: TGTGCCAGCAGCGCACGTGGACAGGGAGCTATGAACACTGAAGCTTTCTTT. Residues: CASSARGQGAMNTEAFF.

For the CDR3, the DNA is TGTGCCAGCAGTTCCCCCGGGACAAGCATTCAGTACTTC. Residues: CASSSPGTSIQYF. The chain couples TRBV6-5 to TRBJ2-4, with D possibly TRBD1 on 6 matching bases. Trimming cost V 4 bases and J 9 bases, with 13 bases left between them. CDR1 is MNHEY, CDR2 SVGAGI, per germline. This CDR3 is 13 amino acids long.

The rearrangement joins TRBV5-1 to TRBJ1-3; D is undetermined. The CDR3 consists of 15 residues. Between the trimmed V and J ends, which lost 0 bases and 8 bases, there was a span of 15 bases. Germline loops: CDR1 SGHRS, CDR2 YFSETQ. CDR3 sequence: CASSLGSGPRDTIYF. CDR3 sequence (DNA): TGCGCCAGCAGCTTGGGCAGCGGCCCAAGGGACACCATATATTTT.

To note about this clone: A junction end diverges from the germline sequence, so it may reflect a read error. The chain carries TRBV2 and TRBJ2-7; TRBD1 agrees at 8 bases. The V gene's germline CDR1 is SNHLY and CDR2 FYNNEI. The CDR3 spans 15 residues. CDR3 sequence: CASREGTGALYEQYF. CDR3 nucleotide sequence: TGTGCCAGCAGGGAAGGGACAGGTGCCCTATACGAGCAGTACTTC.

The rearrangement joins TRBV2 to TRBJ2-5, with 9 positions matching TRBD1. The V gene's germline CDR1 is SNHLY and CDR2 FYNNEI. The CDR3 has 15 amino acids. Germline trimming cut 7 bases from V and 1 base from J; bases unmatched to any gene: 7. The CDR3 nucleotides are TGTGCCAGCACCGGGGACAGGGAACTCCAAGAGACCCAGTACTTC. Translated: CASTGDRELQETQYF.

The chain is built from TRBV28 and TRBJ1-6, with D perhaps matching TRBD1 (6 bases). Trimming shortened V by 5 bases and J by 3 bases, and 11 bases separated the two germline ends. The CDR3 has 15 amino acids. The germline CDR1 and CDR2 sequences are MDHEN and SYDVKM. The CDR3: CASSITGLYNSPLHF. The CDR3 bases are TGTGCCAGCAGTATAACAGGGCTCTATAATTCACCCCTCCACTTT.

The rearrangement uses TRBV14 and TRBJ1-1; a weak D match, TRBD1 (6 bases). The CDR3 contains 19 residues. In germline, CDR1 is SGHDN, CDR2 FVKESK. Trimming removed 4 bases at V and 2 bases at J, with 26 bases between. In DNA, the CDR3 is TGTGCCAGCAGCCCCTCCAGGGGCAGGACAGAAAAATCAAACACTGAAGCTTTCTTT. The encoded protein is CASSPSRGRTEKSNTEAFF.

This rearrangement joins TRBV6-1 to TRBJ2-1; the match to TRBD2 covers 9 bases. The CDR3 is 16 residues long. After removal of 3 bases from V and 9 bases from J, the junction contained 12 bases not matched to a gene. The V gene's germline CDR1 is MNHNS and CDR2 SASEGT. CDR3 protein: CASSEMSAGGPGEQFF. In nucleotides, the CDR3 is TGTGCCAGCAGTGAGATGTCGGCGGGGGGGCCGGGTGAGCAGTTCTTC.

The V and J genes are TRBV19 and TRBJ1-5; D possibly corresponds to TRBD1 (6 bases). CDR1 is LNHDA, CDR2 SQIVND, per germline (reference sequence). The CDR3 loop spans 15 amino acids. The V and J ends lost 1 base and 4 bases respectively, with 11 bases between them. The CDR3 sequence is CASSIGGQTNQPQHF. The CDR3 coding sequence is TGTGCCAGTAGTATAGGCGGACAGACAAATCAGCCCCAGCATTTT.

The chain carries TRBV5-1 and TRBJ2-2, with TRBD1 matching over 11 bases. From germline, CDR1 is SGHRS and CDR2 YFSETQ. This CDR3 has 16 residues. J gave up 6 bases and V 5 bases, and 9 bases lay outside the gene matches. In DNA, the CDR3 is TGCGCCAGCAGTCGAAACCGGGACAGGGGGGCCGGGGAGCTGTTTTTT. It codes for CASSRNRDRGAGELFF. Full variable domain (outside the CDR3, taken from reference TRBV5-1 and TRBJ2-2): KAGVTQTPRYLIKTRGQQVTLSCSPISGHRSVSWYQQTPGQGLQFLFEYFSETQRNKGNFPGRFSGRQFSNSRSEMNVSTLELGDSALYLCASSRNRDRGAGELFFGEGSRLTVL.

The chain joins TRBV29-1 to TRBJ2-7; perhaps TRBD1 as D (5 bases). The CDR3 contains 14 residues. Germline CDR1 and CDR2: SQVTM and ANQGSEA. V was cut by 1 base and J by 2 bases, with 12 bases left in between. CDR3 in amino acids: CSVEGQGKTYEQYF. CDR3 coding DNA: TGCAGCGTTGAAGGGCAGGGTAAAACCTACGAGCAGTACTTC.

V usage is TRBV2 and J usage is TRBJ1-1, with D maybe TRBD1 (5 bases). Germline V gene lookup returns CDR1 SNHLY and CDR2 FYNNEI. The CDR3 totals 13 residues. V lost 7 bases and J 1 base, leaving 10 bases between the germline ends. The CDR3 DNA sequence: TGTGCCAGCACCGAAGGGGCGAACACTGAAGCTTTCTTT. Its protein is CASTEGANTEAFF.

V is TRBV14 and J is TRBJ2-1; D might be TRBD1 (6 bases). Trimming left V 2 bases short and J 1 base short, with 9 bases between. Germline lookup yields CDR1 SGHDN and CDR2 FVKESK. The CDR3 contains 15 residues. The CDR3, as DNA: TGTGCCAGCAGCCAATTCAGGGGTTCCTACAATGAGCAGTTCTTC. It is translated as CASSQFRGSYNEQFF.

The chain couples TRBV5-1 to TRBJ2-5; D uncertain. Between the trimmed V and J ends, which lost 5 bases and 2 bases, there was a span of 10 bases. Germline lookup yields CDR1 SGHRS and CDR2 YFSETQ. The CDR3 sequence is 13 residues long. CDR3 region: CASSQQSQETQYF. CDR3 bases: TGCGCCAGCAGTCAACAGAGTCAAGAGACCCAGTACTTC.

The genes are TRBV18 and TRBJ1-1; the match to TRBD1 covers 11 bases. The CDR3 length is 15 residues. CDR1 KGHSH and CDR2 LQKENI come from the germline V gene. After removal of 3 bases from V and 5 bases from J, the junction contained 5 bases not matched to a gene. The CDR3, as DNA: TGTGCCAGCTCACCTGGACAGGGGGCGGAAACTGAAGCTTTCTTT. Amino acid sequence: CASSPGQGAETEAFF.

The rearrangement joins TRBV6-5 to TRBJ1-3; tentatively, D is TRBD1 (6 bases). Germline-derived CDR1 and CDR2 are MNHEY and SVGAGI. The V end was cut by 6 bases, the J end by 0 bases, with 12 bases between. The CDR3 totals 15 residues. CDR3 DNA sequence: TGTGCCAGCAGAAGAGACAGGAACTCTGGAAACACCATATATTTT. This codes for CASRRDRNSGNTIYF.

The chain carries TRBV19 and TRBJ1-5, with TRBD1 identical over 11 bases. CDR1 and CDR2 (germline): LNHDA, SQIVND (reference sequence). J was trimmed by 6 bases and V by 3 bases; bases with no gene match: 4. This CDR3 is 15 amino acids long. For the CDR3, the DNA is TGTGCCAGTAGTATCGCGGGACAGGGGGGTCAGCCCCAGCATTTT. Amino acid sequence: CASSIAGQGGQPQHF.